This T cell receptor (beta chain) was recorded in a study of graft-versus-host responses after intestinal transplantation. Whole-study context: Induction with anti-thymocyte globulin, then tacrolimus and steroids for approximately three years, was given to all recipients. Points from the study as a whole: The recipient marrow held GvH clones, and some of them showed up first in ileum or blood. Peak circulating GvH clone levels tracked with early post-transplant HvG declines.

Clones were sequenced by immunoSEQ multiplex PCR, and TCRdb holds only the in-frame ones, with some missing. The sample records more than 50,000 clones, under 90% being singletons. Intraepithelial and lamina propria lymphocytes were released after the graft tissue was processed. Comments on this clone: Its matching antigen is unknown.

The CDR3 is 16 residues long. V lost 4 bases, J lost 6 bases, and 11 bases stayed unmatched. Germline CDR1 and CDR2: MGHRA and YSYEKL. The sample in question was ileum tissue, obtained 350 to 400 days after transplant. The receptor comes from a human patient who received an intestinal transplant, so some T cells may come from the graft donor. This chain joins TRBV4-1 and TRBJ2-1; 8 bases fit TRBD2. CDR3 amino acids: CASSLSGGGTSNEQFF. The CDR3 nucleotides read TGCGCCAGCAGCCTAAGTGGCGGGGGGACCTCCAATGAGCAGTTCTTC.